This TCR beta chain was obtained from a study of blood T cell repertoires in COVID-19. At the level of the study: Some COVID-19 samples were acute and others convalescent; all came from the United States, Italy and Spain. Sources were T cells, B-cell-depleted T cells, or PBMCs; the material itself was cDNA or gDNA.

This clone has more than one count but fewer than ten. Method: immunoSEQ multiplex PCR; TCRdb's copy keeps in-frame clones and lacks some. The sample has about 220,000 clones; 80% to 90% are singletons. V was shortened by 1 base and J by 6 bases, with 12 bases between the two germline ends. Germline V lookup: CDR1 SGHVS, CDR2 FNYEAQ. CDR3 length equals 14 residues. This study enrolled people aged roughly 18 to 89 from about two dozen US geographic areas. Clinical history as reported by participants underpinned cohort assignment. The sequence was obtained from a woman under 30 in a cohort exposed to, infected with or recovered from COVID-19 (not recorded which). J is TRBJ1-1 and V is TRBV7-6; D perhaps matches TRBD1 (6 bases). The sample was PBMCs or T cells enriched from blood (not recorded which). In DNA, the CDR3 is TGTGCCAGCAGCTTAGACGGGGGGGCAGCTGAAGCTTTCTTT. It yields the protein CASSLDGGAAEAFF.